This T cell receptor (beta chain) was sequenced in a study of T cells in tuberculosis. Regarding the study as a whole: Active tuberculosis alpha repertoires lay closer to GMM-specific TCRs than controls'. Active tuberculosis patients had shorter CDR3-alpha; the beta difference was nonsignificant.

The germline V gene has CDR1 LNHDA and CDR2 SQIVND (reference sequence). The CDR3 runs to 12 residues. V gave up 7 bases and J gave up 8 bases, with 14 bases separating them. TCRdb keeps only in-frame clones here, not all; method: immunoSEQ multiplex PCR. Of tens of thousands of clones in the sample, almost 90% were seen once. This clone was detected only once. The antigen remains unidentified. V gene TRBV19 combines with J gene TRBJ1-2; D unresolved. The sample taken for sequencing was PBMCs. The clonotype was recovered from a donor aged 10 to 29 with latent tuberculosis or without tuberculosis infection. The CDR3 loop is CASTQNDIGYTF. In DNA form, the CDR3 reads TGTGCCAGTACGCAAAACGACATAGGCTACACCTTC. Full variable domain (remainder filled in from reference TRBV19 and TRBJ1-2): DGGITQSPKYLFRKEGQNVTLSCEQNLNHDAMYWYRQDPGQGLRLIYYSQIVNDFQKGDIAEGYSVSREKKESFPLTVTSAQKNPTAFYLCASTQNDIGYTFGSGTRLTVV.